The 15 T cell receptor beta chains given below trace back to one sample, sequenced in a study of CD8 T cells in Susac syndrome. Reverse transcription of roughly 0.45 to 1 ug RNA used random hexamers. MiXCR was run by TCRdb on the immunoSEQ multiplex PCR reads, yielding one entry per CDR3 protein. The sample gives more than 65,000 distinct CDR3 sequences, about 95% of which show up once; about 0.22% is in the top ten. The sample comprised CD8+ T cells from PBMCs. These receptors were obtained from a human donor in good health.

The V and J genes are TRBV23-1 and TRBJ2-7; D possibly corresponds to TRBD2 (6 bases). TRBV23-1 is annotated as an ORF whose role is uncertain. Trimming stripped 2 bases from V and 1 base from J, with 18 bases between. The CDR3 has 17 amino acids. The chain's CDR3 is CASSQGRRRGGSYEQYV. The CDR3 DNA follows: TGCGCCAGCAGTCAAGGACGAAGGAGGGGTGGTTCCTACGAGCAGTACGTC.

The chain joins TRBV19 to TRBJ2-1; D is unresolved. Germline assignment: CDR1 LNHDA and CDR2 SQIVND (reference sequence). This CDR3 is built from 11 residues. Trimming removed 7 bases from V and 8 bases from J, with 9 bases in between. Written as DNA, the CDR3 is TGTGCCAGTACCATCGCGGATGAGCAGTTCTTC. Encoded protein: CASTIADEQFF.

The chain links TRBV29-1 to TRBJ2-2; the D is unclear. This CDR3 is 13 amino acids long. V lost 3 bases, J lost 3 bases, and 8 bases lay in between. The germline V gene encodes CDR1 SQVTM and CDR2 ANQGSEA. CDR3 nucleotide sequence: TGCAGCGTTGATGGGCAGGACACCGGGGAGCTGTTTTTT. Amino acids: CSVDGQDTGELFF.

The J gene is TRBJ2-4, the V gene TRBV15, with D unclear. The CDR3 runs 13 residues. Per the germline V gene, CDR1 is LNHNV and CDR2 is YYDKDF (reference sequence). Trimming shortened V by 5 bases and J by 1 base, and 6 bases separated the two germline ends. CDR3 region: CATSLLAKNIQYF. The CDR3, as DNA: TGTGCCACCAGCCTCCTGGCCAAAAACATTCAGTACTTC.

The V call is TRBV7-9, the J call TRBJ2-7, with D possibly matching TRBD2 (6 bases). Per the germline V gene, CDR1 is SEHNR and CDR2 is FQNEAQ (reference sequence). V was cut by 3 bases and J by 6 bases, with 9 bases left in between. The CDR3 has 12 residues. The CDR3 reads CASSLGGAEQYV. The CDR3 DNA reads as TGTGCCAGCAGCTTGGGAGGAGCCGAGCAGTACGTC.

The chain links TRBV5-1 to TRBJ1-2; D is ambiguous. The CDR3 is made up of 14 amino acids. Germline loops: CDR1 SGHRS, CDR2 YFSETQ. V lost 0 bases, J lost 8 bases, and 14 bases lay in between. CDR3 region: CASSLGGPSTGYTF. The CDR3 DNA reads as TGCGCCAGCAGCTTGGGCGGCCCCTCGACAGGCTACACCTTC.

This clonotype occurred once. The chain couples TRBV6-2 or TRBV6-3 to TRBJ2-1; D is unresolved. This CDR3 region has 14 residues. The V end lost 6 bases, the J end lost 4 bases, and 13 bases lay between the germline ends. CDR1 and CDR2 (germline): MNHEY, SVGEGT. Here the CDR3 DNA reads TGTGCCAGCAGCCGAAAGGAGCTTTACAATGAGCAGTTCTTC. Translating it yields CASSRKELYNEQFF.

This chain connects TRBV29-1 to TRBJ1-2, with D possibly matching TRBD1 (5 bases). Trimming took 7 bases from V and 7 from J, leaving 16 bases between them. This CDR3 is built from 12 residues. The germline gives CDR1 SQVTM, CDR2 ANQGSEA. The DNA for the CDR3 is TGCAGCGCCCGAGAGGGGTGGGGTGGCTACACCTTC. Residues: CSAREGWGGYTF.

J is TRBJ1-4 and V is TRBV9, with D maybe TRBD1 (5 bases). CDR1 is SGDLS and CDR2 is YYNGEE in the germline V gene. The V and J ends lost 0 bases and 7 bases respectively, with 13 bases between them. This CDR3 region has 15 residues. The CDR3 protein is CASSVAGGLGEKLFF. The DNA for the CDR3 is TGTGCCAGCAGCGTAGCGGGGGGTTTGGGTGAAAAACTGTTTTTT.

J is TRBJ2-4 and V is TRBV12-3 or TRBV12-4, with D possibly being TRBD2 (6 bases). The CDR3 totals 15 residues. Trimming left V 3 bases short and J 6 bases short, with 15 bases between. DNA of the CDR3: TGTGCCAGCAGTTTGAGACCAGGAGGGTCAAACATTCAGTACTTC. Its protein is CASSLRPGGSNIQYF.

J is TRBJ2-1 and V is TRBV19, with D perhaps matching TRBD1 or TRBD2 (6 bases each). V gave up 5 bases and J gave up 2 bases, with 13 bases separating them. Germline CDR1 is LNHDA and CDR2 is SQIVND (reference sequence). The CDR3 has 15 residues. CDR3 nucleotide sequence: TGTGCCAGTAGTGGGGGGCGTGTGGCCTACAATGAGCAGTTCTTC. It codes for CASSGGRVAYNEQFF. Based on the CDR3 plus reference TRBV19 and TRBJ2-1, the full variable domain is DGGITQSPKYLFRKEGQNVTLSCEQNLNHDAMYWYRQDPGQGLRLIYYSQIVNDFQKGDIAEGYSVSREKKESFPLTVTSAQKNPTAFYLCASSGGRVAYNEQFFGPGTRLTVL.

The chain recombines TRBV6-5 with TRBJ1-5; D is ambiguous. V gave up 5 bases and J gave up 3 bases, with 8 bases separating them. CDR1 is MNHEY, CDR2 SVGAGI, per germline. The CDR3 length is 13 residues. The CDR3 here is CASSQSYNQPQHF. The CDR3, as DNA: TGTGCCAGCAGTCAATCCTACAATCAGCCCCAGCATTTT.

The chain has TRBV7-9 and TRBJ2-1; D is undetermined. Germline values: CDR1 SEHNR, CDR2 FQNEAQ (reference sequence). The CDR3 is 13 residues long. Trimming stripped 1 base from V and 9 bases from J, with 10 bases between. The CDR3 region has the DNA TGTGCCAGCAGCTTAGGAGTCAACCTTGAGCAGTTCTTC. Its protein product is CASSLGVNLEQFF.

The gene calls are TRBV12-3 or TRBV12-4 and TRBJ2-5; D might be TRBD1 (5 bases). The V end was cut by 4 bases, the J end by 5 bases, with 8 bases between. This CDR3 spans 12 amino acids. The CDR3 DNA reads TGTGCCAGCAGTTCGGCAGGGGAGACCCAGTACTTC. Its translation: CASSSAGETQYF.

This chain connects TRBV27 to TRBJ2-1; possibly TRBD1 or TRBD2 for D (5 bases each). V shed 7 bases and J shed 10 bases, with 11 bases lying between them. Germline-derived CDR1 and CDR2 are MNHEY and SMNVEV (reference sequence). The length of the CDR3 is 11 residues. DNA of the CDR3: TGTGCCAGCAAGGGGACCATCGAGCAGTTCTTC. It encodes CASKGTIEQFF.